The present T cell receptor beta chain was sequenced within a study of low-dose radiotherapy and immunotherapy resistance in tumors. TRAV- and TRBV-specific primers were used for first-strand cDNA, which covered alpha and beta chains. Over roughly 18 PCR cycles, TCRs were amplified from a constant-region primer and V-primer adapter. TCRdb re-derived calls from the reads in MiXCR, one entry per CDR3 protein. The data contain approximately 84,000 distinct CDR3 sequences, around 17% of them singletons. Looked up from germline, CDR1 is DFQATT and CDR2 is SNEGSKA (reference sequence). The CDR3 covers 12 residues. Regarding time point: before trial treatment. In the RACIN dose-escalation trial, donors got nivolumab plus ipilimumab with aspirin, cyclophosphamide and radiotherapy. This clonotype was observed many times.

The source was PBMCs, collected before treatment. The TCR comes from a male donor with prostate cancer. This rearrangement joins TRBV20-1 to TRBJ2-7; D is perhaps TRBD1 (6 bases). The CDR3 sequence is CSYGQGPYEQYF. The CDR3 coding sequence is TGCAGCTATGGGCAGGGGCCCTACGAGCAGTACTTC.